A selection of T cell receptor beta chains follows, all from one sample in a study of blood T cell repertoires in COVID-19. Assay used: immunoSEQ multiplex PCR; TCRdb lists only in-frame clones, some missing. Here the sample spans around 87,000 clones, about 77% being singletons. The sequenced sample consisted of peripheral blood. The origin of the receptors is a woman older than 75 with acute or convalescent COVID-19. CDR3s include the opening cysteine and the closing phenylalanine or tryptophan. The D gene is left open where the match is weak. The listing skips clone size in some rows; elsewhere it reads once, few, many or a size class.

.	.	TRBJ2-1	TRBV6-1	CASSERTVEEQFF	TGTGCCAGCAGTGAAAGGACTGTTGAGGAGCAGTTCTTC
.	.	TRBJ1-5	TRBV5-4	CASSLYGVSNQPQHF	TGTGCCAGCAGCTTGTACGGGGTTAGCAATCAGCCCCAGCATTTT
.	.	TRBJ1-3	TRBV6-6	CASSYDTGISGNTIYF	TGTGCCAGCAGTTACGACACAGGGATCTCTGGAAACACCATATATTTT
.	few	TRBJ1-5	TRBV6-2/TRBV6-3	CASSYHAGRILSNQPQHF	TGTGCCAGCAGTTACCATGCAGGGCGGATATTGAGCAATCAGCCCCAGCATTTT
.	.	TRBJ1-4	TRBV30	CAWSVREKLFF	TGTGCCTGGAGTGTACGGGAAAAACTGTTTTTT
.	.	TRBJ2-2	TRBV3-1/TRBV3-2	CASSHLNTGELFF	TGTGCCAGCAGCCACCTGAACACCGGGGAGCTGTTTTTT
.	.	TRBJ2-1	TRBV7-2	CASSLAEYNEQFF	TGTGCCAGCAGCTTGGCGGAATACAATGAGCAGTTCTTC
TRBD1	.	TRBJ1-4	TRBV7-9	CASSPGQGGEKLFF	TGTGCCAGCAGCCCCGGACAGGGGGGAGAAAAACTGTTTTTT
.	.	TRBJ2-1	TRBV7-3	CASSYWVSGGQFF	TGTGCCAGCAGCTATTGGGTGTCTGGCGGGCAGTTCTTC
.	.	TRBJ2-3	TRBV18	CASSPGFTDTQYF	TGTGCCAGCTCCCCGGGGTTCACAGATACGCAGTATTTT
TRBD2	.	TRBJ2-7	TRBV28	CASSLSSGRWLREQYF	TGTGCCAGCAGTTTGAGTAGCGGGAGGTGGTTGCGCGAGCAGTACTTC
.	.	TRBJ2-1	TRBV30	CAWSVMDSSSYNEQFF	TGTGCCTGGAGTGTCATGGACTCAAGCTCCTACAATGAGCAGTTCTTC
TRBD1	.	TRBJ2-7	TRBV6-5	CASSIQGTYEQYF	TGTGCCAGCAGCATACAGGGGACCTACGAGCAGTACTTC
TRBD1	.	TRBJ1-2	TRBV4-2	CASSQVDRGSSNYGYTF	TGTGCCAGCAGCCAAGTGGACAGGGGCTCCTCTAACTATGGCTACACCTTC
TRBD1	many	TRBJ2-5	TRBV10-3	CAISVGQGQETQYF	TGTGCCATCAGTGTTGGACAGGGACAAGAGACCCAGTACTTC
TRBD1	few	TRBJ1-2	TRBV4-1	CASSRDRGNYGYTF	TGCGCCAGCAGCCGCGACAGGGGGAACTATGGCTACACCTTC
.	.	TRBJ1-2	TRBV2	CASSEDRAGYTF	TGTGCCAGCAGTGAAGACAGGGCTGGCTACACCTTC
TRBD1	once	TRBJ1-4	TRBV7-2	CASSKQGGFEKLFF	TGTGCCAGCAGCAAACAGGGGGGGTTTGAAAAACTGTTTTTT
TRBD1	.	TRBJ2-5	TRBV11-3	CASSRSGQGPQETQYF	TGTGCCAGCAGCCGTTCGGGACAGGGGCCCCAAGAGACCCAGTACTTC
.	.	TRBJ1-5	TRBV18	CASSPQDQPQHF	TGTGCCAGCTCACCTCAGGATCAGCCCCAGCATTTT
TRBD1	.	TRBJ1-6	TRBV9	CASSPNPGTDYNSPLHF	TGTGCCAGCAGCCCCAATCCCGGGACAGATTATAATTCACCCCTCCACTTT
.	.	TRBJ1-2	TRBV24-1	CTTSDRAGYGYTF	TGTACCACCAGTGACCGAGCGGGATATGGCTACACCTTC
.	once	TRBJ1-5	TRBV19	CASSLAMWPQHF	TGTGCCAGTAGTCTCGCTATGTGGCCCCAGCATTTT
.	.	TRBJ1-6	TRBV19	CASSIAQTSYNSPLHF	TGTGCCAGTAGTATCGCGCAAACTTCCTATAATTCACCCCTCCACTTT
.	.	TRBJ1-2	TRBV19	CASNWAVRGSSRVLSYTF	TGTGCCAGTAATTGGGCTGTTCGAGGGTCTTCTCGGGTTCTTTCCTACACCTTC
.	once	TRBJ1-6	TRBV5-6	CASSWGFGEYNSPLHF	TGTGCCAGCAGCTGGGGCTTTGGAGAGTATAATTCACCCCTCCACTTT
.	.	TRBJ1-3	TRBV9	CASSAQGSGNTIYF	TGTGCCAGCAGCGCCCAGGGCTCTGGAAACACCATATATTTT
TRBD1	once	TRBJ1-4	TRBV6-5	CASSYSTGTGYEKLFF	TGTGCCAGCAGTTACTCCACCGGGACAGGGTATGAAAAACTGTTTTTT
.	.	TRBJ1-2	TRBV12-3/TRBV12-4	CASSLGPHGYTF	TGTGCCAGCAGTTTAGGGCCCCATGGCTACACCTTC
.	few	TRBJ1-2	TRBV2	CASARDAFSGGYTF	TGTGCCAGCGCTCGTGATGCATTCTCGGGTGGCTACACCTTC
TRBD2	.	TRBJ2-1	TRBV20-1	CSASNDGGAYNEQFF	TGCAGTGCTAGTAATGACGGGGGGGCCTACAATGAGCAGTTCTTC
TRBD1	.	TRBJ2-7	TRBV24-1	CATSDSTGGPYEQYF	TGTGCCACCAGTGATTCGACAGGGGGCCCCTACGAGCAGTACTTC
TRBD1	few	TRBJ1-2	TRBV7-3	CASSPGQENYGYTF	TGTGCCAGCAGCCCCGGACAGGAAAACTATGGCTACACCTTC
TRBD1	.	TRBJ2-2	TRBV11-3	CASSPGRGTGSTGELFF	TGTGCCAGCAGCCCCGGGCGGGGGACAGGGTCCACCGGGGAGCTGTTTTTT
.	few	TRBJ2-7	TRBV5-1	CASSRFPPLGGGAIIYEQYF	TGCGCCAGCAGCCGCTTCCCCCCCCTCGGAGGAGGGGCCATAATATACGAGCAGTACTTC
TRBD2	.	TRBJ2-2	TRBV27	CASSLSSLAGGNTGELFF	TGTGCCAGCAGTTTATCGTCACTAGCGGGAGGGAACACCGGGGAGCTGTTTTTT
.	.	TRBJ1-1	TRBV9	CASGTDTYTEAFF	TGTGCCAGCGGTACAGATACCTACACTGAAGCTTTCTTT
.	.	TRBJ1-5	TRBV19	CASSIWGSRGGDQPQHF	TGTGCCAGTAGTATTTGGGGCAGCCGAGGTGGCGATCAGCCCCAGCATTTT
.	once	TRBJ1-3	TRBV11-2	CASSRSSGNTIYF	TGTGCCAGCAGCCGGAGCTCTGGAAACACCATATATTTT
.	.	TRBJ1-6	TRBV5-1	CASSSERGGKDSPLHF	TGCGCCAGCAGCTCCGAGAGGGGGGGAAAGGATTCACCCCTCCACTTT
.	.	TRBJ2-5	TRBV5-5	CASRGQGETQYF	TGTGCCAGCAGGGGCCAAGGAGAGACCCAGTACTTC
.	few	TRBJ1-1	TRBV5-5	CASRPWTAPEAFF	TGTGCCAGCAGACCCTGGACAGCCCCTGAAGCTTTCTTT
TRBD2	.	TRBJ2-1	TRBV23-1	CASSQSGGTYHEQFF	TGCGCCAGCAGTCAATCGGGGGGGACGTACCATGAGCAGTTCTTC
.	.	TRBJ1-2	TRBV5-5	CASSLDTYGYTF	TGTGCCAGCAGCTTGGACACCTATGGCTACACCTTC
.	.	TRBJ1-2	TRBV30	CAWSGSGQSVPVRGYTF	TGTGCCTGGAGTGGATCTGGTCAGAGCGTTCCGGTCCGGGGCTACACCTTC
TRBD1	.	TRBJ1-4	TRBV4-2	CASSHPRQGREKLFF	TGTGCCAGCAGCCATCCCCGACAGGGGCGGGAAAAACTGTTTTTT
.	once	TRBJ2-3	TRBV11-1	CASSIWAHTDTQYF	TGTGCCAGCAGCATCTGGGCTCACACAGATACGCAGTATTTT
.	.	TRBJ1-6	TRBV7-9	CASSLEQPNSPLHF	TGTGCCAGCAGCTTAGAACAGCCTAATTCACCCCTCCACTTT
.	many	TRBJ1-4	TRBV10-3	CAIRGTGDEKLFF	TGTGCCATCCGTGGGACCGGGGATGAAAAACTGTTTTTT
TRBD1	.	TRBJ1-2	TRBV18	CASSTQGDYGYTF	TGTGCCAGCTCCACACAGGGGGACTATGGCTACACCTTC
.	.	TRBJ2-5	TRBV9	CASSVGTGKETQYF	TGTGCCAGCAGCGTAGGCACAGGGAAAGAGACCCAGTACTTC
.	.	TRBJ1-2	TRBV7-2	CASSTTLNYGYTF	TGTGCCAGCAGCACTACACTCAACTATGGCTACACCTTC
TRBD1	many	TRBJ1-1	TRBV7-9	CASSFRQGGIPNTEAFF	TGTGCCAGCAGCTTTAGACAGGGGGGGATACCGAACACTGAAGCTTTCTTT
TRBD1	.	TRBJ2-7	TRBV5-3	CARSPDRAAYEQYF	TGTGCCAGAAGCCCAGACAGGGCGGCCTACGAGCAGTACTTC
TRBD1	.	TRBJ1-2	TRBV12-3/TRBV12-4	CASSLGQNYGYTF	TGTGCCAGCAGTCTGGGACAGAACTATGGCTACACCTTC
TRBD1	.	TRBJ1-1	TRBV18	CASSPGQVLTEAFF	TGTGCCAGCTCCCCCGGACAGGTATTAACTGAAGCTTTCTTT
TRBD1	.	TRBJ1-4	TRBV12-5	CASGLRVTGGKLFF	TGTGCTAGTGGTTTGAGGGTGACAGGGGGAAAACTGTTTTTT
TRBD1	.	TRBJ1-2	TRBV7-9	CASSLGTGIDGYTF	TGTGCCAGCAGCCTCGGGACAGGAATCGATGGCTACACCTTC